The clone carrying this TCR beta chain was counted once. Its target is unknown. The germline V gene has CDR1 SGHTA and CDR2 FQGNSA. V shed 5 bases and J shed 8 bases, with 12 bases lying between them. CDR3 length: 12 amino acids. The sample originates from a study of cytomegalovirus exposure and HLA in healthy donors. Whole-study findings and limits: Indistinguishability led to the exclusion of some V segments, TRBV6-2 and TRBV6-3 included.

The PCR ran on 60 Vbeta and 13 Jbeta primers. The assay was immunoSEQ multiplex PCR, and TCRdb's table has in-frame clones only and misses some. The sample holds over 70,000 clones, roughly three quarters seen once. The sequencing input was PBMCs. The V call is TRBV7-2, the J call TRBJ1-1; D is undetermined. This clonotype originated in a male donor in good health and CMV-seronegative. The CDR3 nucleotides read TGTGCCAGCAGCCCCCGTCAGGCGGAAGCTTTCTTT. Its translation: CASSPRQAEAFF.